This T cell receptor (beta chain) was captured in a study of blood T cells in healthy people across ages. Sample-barcoded 5' priming and a J-beta primer mix drove a second PCR of 7 to 11 cycles. TCRdb re-analysed the 5' RACE reads in MiXCR, keeping a single row per CDR3 protein. This sample has 800,000 or so distinct CDR3 sequences, with around 68% found just once. This sequence was found in a man younger than 45 in good health. Sequencing was done on a sample of blood.

The CDR3: CASSRSDRSNYEQYF. CDR3 coding DNA: TGTGCCAGCAGCCGCTCAGACCGGTCCAACTACGAGCAGTACTTC. The genes are TRBV9 and TRBJ2-7; D call uncertain. The germline V gene encodes CDR1 SGDLS and CDR2 YYNGEE. CDR3 length: 15 residues. The V gene lost 4 bases and the J gene lost 3 bases, with 17 bases spanning the gap.